This T cell receptor beta chain appears in the sequencing data of a study of OX40 agonist ivuxolimab in advanced cancers. Looking at the study overall: A mean age of around 60 years, range about 20 to 79, was recorded, and roughly 83% were male. Study-level findings and limits: Patients with a partial response at 0.1-3.0 mg/kg had among the lowest clonal expansion.

Generated by immunoSEQ multiplex PCR, the TCRdb table keeps only in-frame clones and is missing some. Altogether about 62,000 clones are present, 88% being singletons, with the ten largest covering about 0.26%. V was pared by 2 bases and J by 1 base, with 7 bases of the junction left unmatched. The V gene's germline CDR1 is KGHSH and CDR2 LQKENI. CDR3 size: 16 residues. Details on this clone: Its cognate antigen is unknown.

The rearrangement links TRBV18 to TRBJ1-1, with TRBD1 matching 7 bases. Sample: CD4+ or CD8+ T cells sorted from blood, taken in a trial of the OX40 agonist ivuxolimab. This TCR was sampled from an adult with an advanced solid tumor such as melanoma, head and neck, liver or kidney cancer. DNA for the CDR3: TGTGCCAGCTCACCAATGCAGACAGGGTGGAACACTGAAGCTTTCTTT. Protein product: CASSPMQTGWNTEAFF.